This T cell receptor (beta chain) was recorded in a study of cytomegalovirus exposure and HLA in healthy donors. Study context: From HLA-typed donors, an early data release held roughly 89 million unique TCRs.

This CDR3 has 15 amino acids. V dropped 0 bases and J dropped 4 bases, with 11 bases sitting between them. Germline V gene lookup returns CDR1 WNHNN and CDR2 SYGVQD (reference sequence). A multiplex PCR was run with 60 Vbeta primers and 13 Jbeta primers. Only in-frame clones appear in the TCRdb table, and some are missing; sequencing was by immunoSEQ multiplex PCR. The data show some 170,000 clones, approximately 90% seen once. General study points: The study put some 150 TCR beta chains on its list as cytomegalovirus-associated.

Comments on this clone: Its antigen is as yet unknown.

The clonotype was recovered from a woman between 25 and 40 years old in good health and CMV-seronegative. The sequencing input was PBMCs. The chain has TRBV10-1 and TRBJ2-3, with TRBD1 as a possible D gene (6 bases). CDR3 loop: CASSESARGSDTQYF. The CDR3 bases are TGCGCCAGCAGTGAGTCAGCCAGGGGATCAGATACGCAGTATTTT.